Sequencing of this T cell receptor beta chain was carried out in a study of blood T cell repertoires in COVID-19 (dated by TCRdb to 2020 to 2022). For context, the study as a whole: Samples from collaborators originated in the United States, Italy and Spain and spanned both the acute and convalescent phases of COVID-19. The material from the prospective study consisted of cDNA or gDNA derived from T cells, B-cell-depleted T cells, or PBMCs. Subjects who had been exposed to COVID-19, were actively infected with it, or had recovered from it provided the deeply sampled blood TCRbeta repertoires that made up the dataset. The repertoires were released in a freely available public database meant as a resource for research on the immune response to SARS-CoV-2. Samples were obtained from the ongoing ImmuneRACE study (first 160 participants) and from about 1,300 subjects provided by 6 global collaborators. The sample metadata nearly always contained a de-identified subject ID, COVID-19 status, age in years and sex. HLA class I and class II types, where available, came from metadata supplied by the sample provider rather than from assay-based typing.

The CDR3 measures 13 amino acids from cysteine to phenylalanine. Only CDR3 DNA remains: 39 bases, in frame from the first base. The junction carries 8 bases between V and J, which are trimmed by 3 bases and 2 bases respectively. The germline V gene sets CDR1 to ENHRY and CDR2 to SYGVKD. TCRbeta CDR3 regions were amplified from genomic DNA using the immunoSEQ Assay, a bias-controlled multiplex PCR. The authors processed their data as follows. Nucleated cell counts per sample were estimated from amplification of reference gene primers within the assay. Sequence reads were collapsed and filtered to measure the absolute abundance of every unique TCRbeta CDR3 rearrangement. For each sample, productive Simpson clonality was calculated as the square root of Simpson's diversity index across productive rearrangements. TCRdb holds this immuneACCESS table with in-frame rearrangements only. Some clones are missing; in checked studies, unresolved V genes explain under half, and the rest has no known cause. That table is the source of V, J and clone size, and D and trimming were worked out from the DNA. For this sample there are about 430,000 clones; approximately 90% appear just once. The ten largest clones capture 0.7% to 1% of the sample.

This clone was observed once. Its antigen specificity is not known. The input lacks base qualities; no much larger clone sits a single base away. Overall study outcomes, separate from this receptor: How much clinical and demographic metadata was included differed by source and by participant, and the metadata was provided uncurated.

One collaborating source in Seattle enrolled patients during active infection and followed them longitudinally through the course of disease. The collaborating institutions used their own protocols to collect whole blood in K2EDTA tubes. For TCRbeta analysis, collaborator samples were shipped as frozen whole blood, as isolated PBMCs, or as DNA extracted from either sample type. The origin of this receptor is a man aged 18 to 29 with COVID-19, enrolled during active disease. Sequencing used peripheral blood. The chain is assembled from TRBV10-3 and TRBJ2-7, with no reliable assignment of the D segment. The DNA reads TGTGCCATCAGTGAAGACTCTACCTACGAGCAGTACTTC. Its amino acids are CAISEDSTYEQYF.